This T cell receptor (beta chain) was obtained from a study of OX40 agonist ivuxolimab in advanced cancers. As for the study in general: Patients were infused with ivuxolimab every 2 weeks at 0.01 to 10 mg/kg. Study-wide results and limits: Relative to CD4+ cells, CD8+ T cells on average had more expanded clones. The specificity for antigen of the expanded peripheral T cells was not determined. Circulating CD4+ and CD8+ T cells showed clonal expansion by week 6 at 0.1 to 3.0 mg/kg.

With 9 bases removed from V and 0 bases from J, the gap between germline ends came to 8 bases. The CDR3 is 12 residues long. The germline gives CDR1 MDHEN, CDR2 SYDVKM. As to this clone: Its antigen is not known.

Profiling relied on immunoSEQ multiplex PCR, and the TCRdb table lists in-frame clones only, not all of them. The sample holds some 42,000 clones, approximately 92% seen once. This sequence originates from an adult with an advanced solid tumor such as melanoma, head and neck, liver or kidney cancer. The chain joins TRBV28 to TRBJ1-2; the D is unclear. Sample: CD4+ or CD8+ T cells sorted from blood, taken in a trial of the OX40 agonist ivuxolimab. This CDR3 reads CASTVPNYGYTF. CDR3 coding DNA: TGTGCCAGTACCGTTCCTAACTATGGCTACACCTTC.